In its sample, the clone carrying this TCR beta chain was seen a few times. V lost 5 bases, J lost 5 bases, and 16 bases lay in between. This CDR3 has 13 amino acids. Per germline, CDR1 DFQATT and CDR2 SNEGSKA (reference sequence). TCRdb used MiXCR to reprocess the 5' RACE reads, holding one entry per CDR3 protein. The data hold about 8,200 distinct CDR3 sequences, with about 70% observed a single time. The receptor was isolated from a female donor with breast cancer. The specimen was tumor-infiltrating naive CD4+ T cells sorted from the breast tumor. Subset here: naive CD4+ T cells, CD4+CD45RA+CD25-. The chain links TRBV20-1 to TRBJ2-7; D unresolved. CDR3 in amino acids: CSAPWQERNEQYF. The CDR3 DNA reads as TGCAGTGCTCCCTGGCAAGAAAGAAACGAGCAGTACTTC.